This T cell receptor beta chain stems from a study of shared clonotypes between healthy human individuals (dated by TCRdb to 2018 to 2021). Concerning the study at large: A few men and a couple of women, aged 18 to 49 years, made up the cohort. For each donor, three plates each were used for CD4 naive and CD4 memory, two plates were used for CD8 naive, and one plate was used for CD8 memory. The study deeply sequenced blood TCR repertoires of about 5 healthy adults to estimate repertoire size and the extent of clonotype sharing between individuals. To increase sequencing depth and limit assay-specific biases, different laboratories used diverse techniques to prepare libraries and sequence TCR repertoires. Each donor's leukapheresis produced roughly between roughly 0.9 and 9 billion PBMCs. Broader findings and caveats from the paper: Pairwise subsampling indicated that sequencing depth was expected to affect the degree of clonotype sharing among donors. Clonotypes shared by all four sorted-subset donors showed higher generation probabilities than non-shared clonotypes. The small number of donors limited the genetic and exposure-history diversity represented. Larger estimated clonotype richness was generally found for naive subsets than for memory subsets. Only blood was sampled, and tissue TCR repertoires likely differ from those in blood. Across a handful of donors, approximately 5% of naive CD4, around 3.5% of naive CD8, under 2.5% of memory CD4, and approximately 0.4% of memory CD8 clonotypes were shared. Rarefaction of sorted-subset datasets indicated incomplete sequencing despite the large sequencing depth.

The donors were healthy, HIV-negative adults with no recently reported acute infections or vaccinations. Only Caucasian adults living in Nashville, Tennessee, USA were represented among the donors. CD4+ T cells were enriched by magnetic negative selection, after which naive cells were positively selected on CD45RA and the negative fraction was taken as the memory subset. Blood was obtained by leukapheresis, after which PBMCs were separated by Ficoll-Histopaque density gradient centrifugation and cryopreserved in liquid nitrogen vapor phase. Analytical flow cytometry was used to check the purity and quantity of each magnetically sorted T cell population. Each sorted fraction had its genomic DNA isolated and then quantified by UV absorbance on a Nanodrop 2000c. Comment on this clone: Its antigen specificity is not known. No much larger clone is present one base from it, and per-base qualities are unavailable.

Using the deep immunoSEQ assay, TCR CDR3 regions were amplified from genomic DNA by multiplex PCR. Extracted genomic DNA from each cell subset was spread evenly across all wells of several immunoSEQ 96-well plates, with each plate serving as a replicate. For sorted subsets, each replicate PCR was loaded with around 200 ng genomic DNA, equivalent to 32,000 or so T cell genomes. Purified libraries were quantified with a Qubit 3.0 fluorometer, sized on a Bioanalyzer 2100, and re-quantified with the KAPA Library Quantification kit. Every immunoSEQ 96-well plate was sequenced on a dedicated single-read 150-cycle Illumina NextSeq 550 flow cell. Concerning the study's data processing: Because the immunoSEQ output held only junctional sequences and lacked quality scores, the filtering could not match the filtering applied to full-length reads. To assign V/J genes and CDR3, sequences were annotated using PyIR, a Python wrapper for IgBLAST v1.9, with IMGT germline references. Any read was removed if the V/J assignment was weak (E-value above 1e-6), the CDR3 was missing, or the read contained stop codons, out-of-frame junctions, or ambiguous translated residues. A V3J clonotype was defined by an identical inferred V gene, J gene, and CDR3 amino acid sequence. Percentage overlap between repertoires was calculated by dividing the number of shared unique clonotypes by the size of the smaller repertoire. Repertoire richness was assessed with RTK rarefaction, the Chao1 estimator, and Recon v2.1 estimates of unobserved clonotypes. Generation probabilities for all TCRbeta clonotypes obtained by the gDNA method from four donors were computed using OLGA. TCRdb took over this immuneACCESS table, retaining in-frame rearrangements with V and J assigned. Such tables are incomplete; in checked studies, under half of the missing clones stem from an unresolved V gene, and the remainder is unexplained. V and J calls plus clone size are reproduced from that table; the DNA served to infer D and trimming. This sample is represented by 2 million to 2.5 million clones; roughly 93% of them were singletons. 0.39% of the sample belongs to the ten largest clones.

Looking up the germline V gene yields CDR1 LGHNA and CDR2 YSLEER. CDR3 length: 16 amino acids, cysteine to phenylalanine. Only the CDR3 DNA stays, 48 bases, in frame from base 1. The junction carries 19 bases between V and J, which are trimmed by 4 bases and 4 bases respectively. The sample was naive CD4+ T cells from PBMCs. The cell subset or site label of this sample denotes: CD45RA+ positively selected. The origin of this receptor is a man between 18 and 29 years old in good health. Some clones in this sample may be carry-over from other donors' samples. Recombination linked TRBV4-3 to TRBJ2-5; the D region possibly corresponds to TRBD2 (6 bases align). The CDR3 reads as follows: CASSLGFLASGETQYF. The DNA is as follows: TGCGCCAGCAGCCTTGGATTCCTAGCGTCTGGAGAGACCCAGTACTTC.